The 8 T cell receptor beta chains given below trace back to one sample, sequenced in a study of T cell repertoires in cytomegalovirus infection. TCRdb reanalysed the reads using MiXCR and keeps one entry per CDR3 protein. Here the sample spans approximately 550,000 distinct CDR3 sequences, approximately 17% being singletons. Sequencing was carried out using CD8+ T cells from PBMCs. All receptors derive from a human donor in good health (CMV status not recorded). Some clones in this sample may be carry-over from other donors' samples.

This clonotype was found many times. V usage is TRBV5-5 and J usage is TRBJ2-1, with D maybe TRBD1 (5 bases). V was clipped by 3 bases and J by 0 bases, with 13 bases between them. Germline V lookup: CDR1 SGHKS, CDR2 YYEKEE (reference sequence). This CDR3 is built from 16 residues. Here the CDR3 DNA reads TGTGCCAGCAGCTGGGGCTCGATTTCCTCCTACAATGAGCAGTTCTTC. Translated, it gives CASSWGSISSYNEQFF.

In this sample, this clonotype turned up a few times. The J gene is TRBJ2-1, the V gene TRBV12-3 or TRBV12-4; 15 bases are a match to TRBD2. The CDR3 is made up of 17 amino acids. V was clipped by 3 bases and J by 9 bases; unmatched bases: 9. The CDR3 DNA is TGTGCCAGCAGTTTCCCTGGACTAGCGGGGGGGCAAGGTGAGCAGTTCTTC. It codes for CASSFPGLAGGQGEQFF.

There are many counts of this clonotype. J is TRBJ1-3 and V is TRBV7-7, with D perhaps TRBD1 (5 bases). This CDR3 is built from 15 residues. Germline V gene data show CDR1 as SSHAT and CDR2 as FNYEAQ (reference sequence). Trimming removed 6 bases at V and 7 bases at J, with 19 bases between. The CDR3 reads CASSFSRGSENTIYF. The CDR3 DNA reads as TGTGCCAGCAGTTTTTCTCGGGGGTCAGAGAACACCATATATTTT.

This clonotype was seen repeatedly, ten times or more. This sequence joins TRBV7-9 and TRBJ2-3; 10 bases fit TRBD2. CDR1 SEHNR and CDR2 FQNEAQ come from the germline V gene (reference sequence). This CDR3 has 17 residues. V was clipped by 2 bases and J by 5 bases; unmatched bases: 10. Here the CDR3 reads CASSLPVAGGQGDTQYF. In nucleotides, the CDR3 is TGTGCCAGCAGCTTACCCGTAGCGGGGGGCCAGGGAGATACGCAGTATTTT. Drawing the rest from reference TRBV7-9 and TRBJ2-3, the complete variable domain is DTGVSQNPRHKITKRGQNVTFRCDPISEHNRLYWYRQTLGQGPEFLTYFQNEAQLEKSRLLSDRFSAERPKGSFSTLEIQRTEQGDSAMYLCASSLPVAGGQGDTQYFGPGTRLTVL.

This clonotype occurred many times. This chain joins TRBV11-3 and TRBJ2-2; tentatively, D is TRBD2 (5 bases). V was shortened by 5 bases and J by 0 bases, with 13 bases between the two germline ends. The CDR3 runs 16 residues. Per germline, CDR1 SGHNT and CDR2 YENEEA. The CDR3 loop reads CASSTRTHSNTGELFF. The CDR3 region has the DNA TGTGCCAGCAGCACTCGGACTCATTCGAACACCGGGGAGCTGTTTTTT.

As for this clonotype: A much larger clone lies one base from this, so it may be a read error. The genes are TRBV7-2 and TRBJ2-5; 8 nucleotides align to TRBD1. Germline-derived CDR1 and CDR2 are SGHTA and FQGNSA. The CDR3 consists of 14 residues. The CDR3 region is CASSYGQGAETQDF. The CDR3 nucleotides are TGTGCCAGCAGCTACGGACAGGGAGCGGAGACCCAGGACTTC.

This clonotype was seen more than once but under ten times. This rearrangement joins TRBV9 to TRBJ2-1; 8 positions agree with TRBD2. In germline, CDR1 is SGDLS, CDR2 YYNGEE. Trimming took 3 bases from V and 2 from J; bases not matched to a gene: 4. This CDR3 contains 15 residues. CDR3 DNA sequence: TGTGCCAGCAGCGGTAGCGGGGCAGCCTACAATGAGCAGTTCTTC. This codes for CASSGSGAAYNEQFF.

This chain joins TRBV19 and TRBJ2-7; D gene unclear. V shed 8 bases and J shed 0 bases, with 17 bases lying between them. This CDR3 comprises 15 residues. CDR1 LNHDA and CDR2 SQIVND come from the germline V gene (reference sequence). The CDR3 spells CASSPGAKSSYEQYF. The DNA for the CDR3 is TGTGCCAGTTCCCCCGGCGCCAAGAGCTCCTACGAGCAGTACTTC.